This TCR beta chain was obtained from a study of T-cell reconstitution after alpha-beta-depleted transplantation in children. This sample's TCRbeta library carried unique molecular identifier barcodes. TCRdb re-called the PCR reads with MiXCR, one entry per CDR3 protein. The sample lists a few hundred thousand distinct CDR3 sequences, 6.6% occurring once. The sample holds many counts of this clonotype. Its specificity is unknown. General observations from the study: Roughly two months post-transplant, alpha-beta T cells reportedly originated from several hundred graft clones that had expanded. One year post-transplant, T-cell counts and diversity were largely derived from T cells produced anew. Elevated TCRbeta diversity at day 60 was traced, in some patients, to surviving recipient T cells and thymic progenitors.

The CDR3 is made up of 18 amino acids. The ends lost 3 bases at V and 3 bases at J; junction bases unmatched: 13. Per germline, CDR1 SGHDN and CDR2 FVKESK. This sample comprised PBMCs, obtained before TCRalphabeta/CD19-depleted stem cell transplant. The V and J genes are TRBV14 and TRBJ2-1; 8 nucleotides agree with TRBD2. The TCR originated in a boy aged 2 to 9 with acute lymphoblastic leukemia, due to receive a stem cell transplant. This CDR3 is CASSHFGRAGTSYNEQFF. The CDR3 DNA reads TGTGCCAGCAGCCACTTCGGCCGTGCCGGGACTAGCTACAATGAGCAGTTCTTC. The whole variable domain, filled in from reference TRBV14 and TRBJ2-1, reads EAGVTQFPSHSVIEKGQTVTLRCDPISGHDNLYWYRRVMGKEIKFLLHFVKESKQDESGMPNNRFLAERTGGTYSTLKVQPAELEDSGVYFCASSHFGRAGTSYNEQFFGPGTRLTVL.